This T cell receptor (beta chain) was sequenced in a study of T cells after yellow fever vaccination. The overall study: Those fractions that held only low numbers of cells were prepared using the SMART-Seq v4 Ultra Low Input RNA kit.

Notes on this clonotype: Antigen unknown.

TCRdb re-derived calls from the 5' RACE reads in MiXCR, one entry per CDR3 protein. The table has 350,000 or so distinct CDR3 sequences, 8% to 9.5% seen once. Overall study results and limits: Only a minor proportion of clonotypes was detected across both CD4 and CD8 compartments. The booster response re-showed most primary clones: around 95% CD4, around 90% CD8.

Sequencing was performed on PBMCs, taken about 41 days after the first yellow fever vaccination. The sequence was obtained from a man younger than 30 who received the YFV17D yellow fever vaccine.

The CDR3 loop is CASKDDRPSTDTQYF. CDR3 DNA sequence: TGTGCCAGCAAGGATGACAGGCCTAGCACAGATACGCAGTATTTT. The chain uses TRBV28 and TRBJ2-3; D is perhaps TRBD1 (6 bases). With 7 bases removed from V and 0 bases from J, the gap between germline ends came to 14 bases. There are 15 residues in the CDR3. CDR1 MDHEN and CDR2 SYDVKM come from the germline V gene.